A single sample is the source of the 30 T cell receptor beta chains below, sequenced in a study of cytotoxic CD8 clonotypes in ibrutinib-treated CLL. Only in-frame clones appear in the TCRdb table, and some are missing; sequencing was by immunoSEQ multiplex PCR. The repertoire includes approximately 91,000 clones, around 75% of them detected once, and around 5% sits in the top ten. The source was PBMCs, collected after 12 months of ibrutinib treatment. These receptors all come from a human donor with chronic lymphocytic leukemia.

The chain employs TRBV5-6 and TRBJ2-1, with D unclear. This CDR3 has 15 amino acids. V lost 4 bases to trimming and J lost 0 bases, with 11 bases between them. Germline CDR1 SGHDT, CDR2 YYEEEE. The CDR3 DNA reads as TGTGCCAGCAGCCCCCCCCGTAGCTCCTACAATGAGCAGTTCTTC. It is translated as CASSPPRSSYNEQFF.

V and J are TRBV7-2 and TRBJ2-5, with D perhaps TRBD1 or TRBD2 (5 bases each). The V end was cut by 7 bases, the J end by 4 bases, with 13 bases between. Per the germline V gene, CDR1 is SGHTA and CDR2 is FQGNSA. The CDR3 totals 13 residues. The CDR3 loop is CASTTGAPETQYF. The CDR3 coding sequence is TGTGCCAGCACCACCGGGGCTCCAGAGACCCAGTACTTC.

This clone occurred once. This chain links TRBV4-2 with TRBJ2-5; D is uncertain. The germline CDR1 and CDR2 sequences are LGHNA and YNFKEQ. The CDR3 spans 16 residues. V shed 0 bases and J shed 4 bases, with 15 bases lying between them. CDR3 residues: CASSQESPRPPETQYF. In DNA, the CDR3 is TGTGCCAGCAGCCAAGAGTCGCCGCGTCCACCAGAGACCCAGTACTTC.

This chain links TRBV5-4 with TRBJ2-3, with 7 bases that match TRBD2. V was pared by 4 bases and J by 0 bases, with 11 bases of the junction left unmatched. The CDR3 totals 17 residues. Germline values: CDR1 SGHNT, CDR2 YYREEE (reference sequence). The CDR3 sequence: CASSAPSGLTSTDTQYF. CDR3 in DNA: TGTGCCAGCAGCGCACCTAGCGGCCTTACTAGCACAGATACGCAGTATTTT.

J is TRBJ2-5 and V is TRBV7-3; 8 positions agree with TRBD2. After removal of 5 bases from V and 3 bases from J, the junction contained 2 bases not matched to a gene. Germline assignment: CDR1 SGHTA and CDR2 FQGTGA. CDR3 length: 13 amino acids. CDR3 region: CASSTSGEETQYF. The CDR3 region has the DNA TGTGCCAGCAGCACTAGCGGAGAAGAGACCCAGTACTTC.

The chain couples TRBV4-2 to TRBJ1-1; 8 bases map to TRBD1. The J segment lost 0 bases and the V segment lost 2 bases, leaving 2 bases of the junction unmatched. CDR1 LGHNA and CDR2 YNFKEQ come from the germline V gene. The CDR3 covers 15 residues. The CDR3 nucleotides are TGTGCCAGCAGCCAACAGGGGGCGGTGAACACTGAAGCTTTCTTT. This translates into CASSQQGAVNTEAFF.

This chain links TRBV7-9 with TRBJ2-6; tentative D call: TRBD2 (5 bases). Germline CDR1 is SEHNR and CDR2 is FQNEAQ (reference sequence). The length of the CDR3 is 11 residues. The ends were cut back, 5 bases at V and 12 bases at J, with 8 bases in the middle. In DNA form, the CDR3 reads TGTGCCAGCAGCACGAGCGGCGTCCTGACTTTC. Protein: CASSTSGVLTF.

This clone was observed a few times. V and J are TRBV4-2 and TRBJ1-1; D possibly corresponds to TRBD1 (6 bases). V lost 6 bases and J lost 7, with 12 bases in between. The CDR3 runs 12 residues. Per the germline V gene, CDR1 is LGHNA and CDR2 is YNFKEQ. This CDR3 is CASRLGAGEAFF. The CDR3 nucleotides are TGTGCCAGCAGGCTGGGGGCCGGTGAAGCTTTCTTT.

The V gene is TRBV18, the J gene TRBJ1-4; D call uncertain. V was clipped by 1 base and J by 7 bases, with 10 bases between them. Germline CDR1 reads KGHSH; CDR2 reads LQKENI. There are 14 residues in the CDR3. DNA of the CDR3: TGTGCCAGCTCACCACGGGCAGAGGGTGAAAAACTGTTTTTT. Its translation is CASSPRAEGEKLFF.

The gene calls are TRBV9 and TRBJ2-3, with a tentative D call TRBD1 (5 bases). The V gene lost 0 bases and the J gene lost 4 bases, with 9 bases spanning the gap. CDR3 length equals 14 residues. Germline CDR1 is SGDLS and CDR2 is YYNGEE. CDR3 sequence reads: CASSVVAGPDTQYF. CDR3 sequence (DNA): TGTGCCAGCAGCGTAGTGGCAGGGCCAGATACGCAGTATTTT.

The chain uses TRBV19 and TRBJ2-1, with 11 bases fitting TRBD2. In germline, CDR1 is LNHDA, CDR2 SQIVND (reference sequence). The J segment lost 6 bases and the V segment lost 3 bases, leaving 4 bases of the junction unmatched. The CDR3 spans 15 residues. Here the CDR3 reads CASSIGLAGGNEQFF. CDR3 in DNA: TGTGCCAGTAGTATTGGGCTAGCGGGAGGCAATGAGCAGTTCTTC.

The V and J genes are TRBV6-5 and TRBJ2-1, with D perhaps TRBD2 (5 bases). There are 12 residues in the CDR3. CDR1 is MNHEY, CDR2 SVGAGI, per germline. V was pared by 0 bases and J by 13 bases, with 10 bases between. This CDR3 reads CASSYSGVEQFF. For the CDR3, the DNA is TGTGCCAGCAGTTACTCGGGAGTAGAACAGTTCTTC.

This clone has a handful of counts. The chain is built from TRBV2 and TRBJ2-5; 7 nucleotides line up with TRBD1. There are 15 residues in the CDR3. Unmatched junction bases numbered 12, after V lost 6 bases and J lost 5 bases. CDR1 SNHLY and CDR2 FYNNEI come from the germline V gene. CDR3 sequence reads: CASRADRQGFETQYF. CDR3 sequence (DNA): TGTGCCAGCAGGGCCGACCGACAGGGCTTCGAGACCCAGTACTTC.

There are a few counts of this clone. The gene calls are TRBV4-2 and TRBJ1-2; 7 positions match TRBD1. CDR3 length: 14 residues. Germline loops: CDR1 LGHNA, CDR2 YNFKEQ. With V trimmed by 3 bases and J by 5 bases, 6 bases remained unmatched. In DNA form, the CDR3 reads TGTGCCAGCAGCCACCCCGGGACAGAGTATGGCTACACCTTC. Residues: CASSHPGTEYGYTF.

This chain uses TRBV29-1 with TRBJ1-2; TRBD1 matches 7 bases. Losses at the gene ends were 0 bases for V and 9 bases for J; bases not matched to a gene: 7. Germline CDR1 is SQVTM and CDR2 is ANQGSEA. The CDR3 has 13 amino acids. For the CDR3, the DNA is TGCAGCGTTGAAGAGAGGACAGGCCGGAGCTACACCTTC. This gives the protein CSVEERTGRSYTF.

This clone has only one observation. V and J are TRBV5-1 and TRBJ1-1; perhaps TRBD1 as D (6 bases). CDR3 length: 14 residues. Per germline, CDR1 SGHRS and CDR2 YFSETQ. Trimming pared 4 bases from V and 5 bases from J, leaving 15 bases between. The CDR3 is CASSQNREGTEAFF. CDR3 nucleotides: TGCGCCAGCAGCCAAAACAGGGAGGGGACTGAAGCTTTCTTT.

This rearrangement joins TRBV2 to TRBJ2-2; D is possibly TRBD1 or TRBD2 (5 bases each). This CDR3 has 12 residues. V shed 7 bases and J shed 6 bases, with 9 bases lying between them. Germline CDR1 reads SNHLY; CDR2 reads FYNNEI. The CDR3 loop is CASNPGPGELFF. The CDR3 DNA is TGTGCCAGCAACCCGGGACCCGGGGAGCTGTTTTTT.

This clone is a singleton in its sample. The gene calls are TRBV10-3 and TRBJ2-2, with TRBD2 matching over 9 bases. CDR1 ENHRY and CDR2 SYGVKD come from the germline V gene. The CDR3 contains 13 residues. V trimming: 6 bases; J trimming: 7 bases; junction bases outside the gene matches: 3. The CDR3 sequence is CAISGTSNGELFF. CDR3 nucleotides: TGTGCCATCAGCGGGACTAGCAACGGGGAGCTGTTTTTT.

The rearrangement uses TRBV4-1 and TRBJ1-4; the D is unclear. CDR1 and CDR2 from the germline V gene are MGHRA and YSYEKL. This CDR3 is built from 15 residues. V shed 0 bases and J shed 3 bases, with 8 bases lying between them. CDR3 amino acids: CASSQDPGANEKLFF. The CDR3 coding sequence is TGCGCCAGCAGCCAAGATCCCGGGGCTAATGAAAAACTGTTTTTT.

This clone was observed a single time. J is TRBJ1-4 and V is TRBV6-5; maybe TRBD1 (5 bases). The CDR3 extends over 15 amino acids. The V end was cut by 6 bases, the J end by 3 bases, with 14 bases between. The germline CDR1 and CDR2 sequences are MNHEY and SVGAGI. The CDR3 loop reads CASSPMGVANEKLFF. The CDR3 nucleotides are TGTGCCAGCAGCCCCATGGGGGTGGCTAATGAAAAACTGTTTTTT.

The table lists this clone with a count of one. V is TRBV6-4 and J is TRBJ1-1, with TRBD1 as a possible D gene (5 bases). V gave up 6 bases and J gave up 6 bases, with 17 bases separating them. Germline V gene sequence: CDR1 MRHNA, CDR2 SNTAGT. The CDR3 covers 14 residues. The CDR3 DNA reads as TGTGCCAGCAGCACGGGGGGAGCGGGGGCTGAAGCTTTCTTT. Translation gives CASSTGGAGAEAFF.

As for this clone: It is unclear where the CDR3 begins or ends on the DNA, so no DNA is shown, and the CDR3 is as TCRdb lists it. This chain uses TRBV6-5 with TRBJ1-4. Germline V CDR1 and CDR2: MNHEY, SVGAGI. The CDR3 adds up to 15 amino acids, both ends counted. The CDR3 loop is CASSSGQAVNEKLFF.

The CDR3 is CASSGNANTGELFF. CDR3 sequence (DNA): TGCGCCAGCAGCGGGAACGCGAACACCGGGGAGCTGTTTTTT. The rearrangement uses TRBV5-1 and TRBJ2-2; D is unresolved. Germline V gives CDR1 SGHRS, CDR2 YFSETQ. V lost 4 bases and J lost 0, with 7 bases in between. This CDR3 has 14 amino acids.

In its sample, this clone was seen once. The chain recombines TRBV19 with TRBJ1-2; perhaps TRBD1 as D (6 bases). Germline CDR1 LNHDA, CDR2 SQIVND (reference sequence). V was trimmed by 5 bases and J by 7 bases, leaving 14 bases between them. The length of the CDR3 is 13 residues. Here the CDR3 reads CASSVTGSGGYTF. The CDR3 nucleotides are TGTGCCAGTAGTGTCACAGGGTCGGGTGGCTACACCTTC.

The J gene is TRBJ2-7, the V gene TRBV27; TRBD1 is a possible D gene (5 bases). Germline values: CDR1 MNHEY, CDR2 SMNVEV (reference sequence). Trimming left V 6 bases short and J 6 bases short, with 18 bases between. The CDR3 consists of 14 residues. The CDR3 DNA follows: TGTGCCAGCAGAACCGCCACCCTGACAGCCGAGCAGTACTTC. Amino acid sequence: CASRTATLTAEQYF.

The V and J genes are TRBV11-2 and TRBJ2-6, with a tentative D call TRBD2 (6 bases). This CDR3 is 19 amino acids long. Trimming took 1 base from V and 0 from J, leaving 16 bases between them. Germline lookup yields CDR1 SGHAT and CDR2 FQNNGV. This CDR3 reads CASSLVLRDSPSGANVLTF. CDR3 nucleotides: TGTGCCAGCAGCTTAGTTCTACGGGACTCCCCCTCTGGGGCCAACGTCCTGACTTTC. The full variable domain, with the rest looked up from reference TRBV11-2 and TRBJ2-6, is EAGVAQSPRYKIIEKRQSVAFWCNPISGHATLYWYQQILGQGPKLLIQFQNNGVVDDSQLPKDRFSAERLKGVDSTLKIQPAKLEDSAVYLCASSLVLRDSPSGANVLTFGAGSRLTVL.

The J gene is TRBJ1-6, the V gene TRBV5-1; no definite D call. The V end was cut by 0 bases, the J end by 4 bases, with 11 bases between. This CDR3 is 16 amino acids long. Per the germline V gene, CDR1 is SGHRS and CDR2 is YFSETQ. The DNA of the CDR3 is TGCGCCAGCAGCTTGGCAGGTACCATATATAATTCACCCCTCCACTTT. As protein: CASSLAGTIYNSPLHF. The variable domain in full, with the rest retrieved from reference TRBV5-1 and TRBJ1-6, is KAGVTQTPRYLIKTRGQQVTLSCSPISGHRSVSWYQQTPGQGLQFLFEYFSETQRNKGNFPGRFSGRQFSNSRSEMNVSTLELGDSALYLCASSLAGTIYNSPLHFGNGTRLTVT.

Of note for this clone: At the DNA level, this CDR3 is encoded by other sequences in the same sample as well. The chain couples TRBV11-3 to TRBJ2-3; 7 nucleotides align to TRBD2. Per germline, CDR1 SGHNT and CDR2 YENEEA. The CDR3 is 15 amino acids. The V segment lost 1 base and the J segment 3 bases; nucleotides outside the gene matches: 4. CDR3 nucleotide sequence: TGTGCCAGCAGCTTAGGGGCGGGAGAGACAGATACGCAGTATTTT. Amino acid sequence: CASSLGAGETDTQYF.

This chain links TRBV2 with TRBJ2-2, with D perhaps TRBD2 (6 bases). The V end lost 2 bases, the J end lost 3 bases, and 10 bases lay between the germline ends. Germline V gives CDR1 SNHLY, CDR2 FYNNEI. The CDR3 length is 15 residues. In DNA, the CDR3 is TGTGCCAGCAGTGAAACTAGCTACCACACCGGGGAGCTGTTTTTT. Amino acids: CASSETSYHTGELFF.

The rearrangement uses TRBV19 and TRBJ2-4; possibly TRBD1 for D (5 bases). V was shortened by 3 bases and J by 16 bases, with 13 bases between the two germline ends. The CDR3 sequence is 11 residues long. CDR1 and CDR2 from the germline V gene are LNHDA and SQIVND (reference sequence). CDR3 region: CASSIGRAKYF. DNA of the CDR3: TGTGCCAGTAGTATCGGCAGGGCTAAATACTTC.